There are many counts of the clone carrying this TCR beta chain. Its antigen is undetermined. Two oligonucleotides, mixed equimolar, formed the beta constant-region primer covering TRBC1 and TRBC2. Four rounds of PCR amplified the ligated cDNA using nested alpha and beta constant-region primers plus SP2. TCRdb recomputed calls from the UMI-ligation and nested PCR reads with MiXCR, one row per CDR3 protein. The sample has about 82,000 distinct CDR3 sequences, around 9% seen once. The entry originates in a study of naive and memory T cell subsets. Regarding the study as a whole: No ground truth validated the naive and memory repertoire findings.

The CDR3 covers 16 residues. V was pared by 6 bases and J by 4 bases, with 19 bases between. CDR1 is SGHAT and CDR2 is FQNNGV in the germline V gene. After the first PCR, alpha and beta chain libraries were processed separately. This chain links TRBV11-2 with TRBJ2-1, with D perhaps TRBD2 (5 bases). This sequence was found in a human donor in good health. The sample taken for sequencing was naive CD8+ T cells from blood. The CDR3 reads CASSQFLREGYNEQFF. DNA for the CDR3: TGTGCCAGCAGTCAATTCCTCCGGGAAGGGTACAATGAGCAGTTCTTC.